This TCR beta chain came from a study of CD8+CD57+ T cells in acquired aplastic anemia. Study details: Healthy donors yielded some 10 million CD4+ cell reads on average. Study observations and caveats: Patients and controls shared twenty-nine CD8+ CDR3 sequences.

Using genomic DNA as the template, TCR beta VDJ and CDR3 profiling was carried out. From the reads, TCRdb called clonotypes with MiXCR, one entry per CDR3 protein. Here the sample spans 90,000 to 130,000 distinct CDR3 sequences, around half being singletons. Of note for this clonotype: Antigen specificity is unknown.

The germline V gene has CDR1 SNHLY and CDR2 FYNNEI. V lost 4 bases and J lost 2, with 7 bases in between. The CDR3 runs to 13 residues. The chain carries TRBV2 and TRBJ2-3; D perhaps matches TRBD2 (5 bases). The specimen sequenced was sorted CD4+, CD8+, or CD8+CD57+ T cells (not recorded which) from PBMCs. This clonotype was sampled from a human donor in good health, serving as a control. This CDR3 reads CASSGGYTDTQYF. The CDR3 DNA is TGTGCCAGCAGTGGCGGGTACACAGATACGCAGTATTTT. The variable domain in full, with the rest retrieved from reference TRBV2 and TRBJ2-3, is EPEVTQTPSHQVTQMGQEVILRCVPISNHLYFYWYRQILGQKVEFLVSFYNNEISEKSEIFDDQFSVERPDGSNFTLKIRSTKLEDSAMYFCASSGGYTDTQYFGPGTRLTVL.